One sample yielded the 20 T cell receptor beta chains listed below, sequenced in a study of blood T cell repertoires in COVID-19. TCRdb's table, derived via immunoSEQ multiplex PCR, lists solely in-frame clones and lacks some. The data show under 200,000 clones, approximately 90% seen once. Sequences were obtained from peripheral blood. The receptors were gathered from a man in his forties or fifties with active or convalescent COVID-19.

This CDR3 reads CASSPSTGGTEAFF. The CDR3 DNA reads TGTGCCAGTAGTCCCTCGACAGGGGGAACTGAAGCTTTCTTT. This chain uses TRBV19 with TRBJ1-1, with 9 bases that match TRBD1. In germline, CDR1 is LNHDA, CDR2 SQIVND (reference sequence). V dropped 5 bases and J dropped 5; count of bases not matched to a gene: 6. There are 14 residues in the CDR3.

This clone was seen a few times. DNA for the CDR3: TGCAGCGTTGAAGAGTTAACGAGAAGCTATGGCTACACCTTC. Translation gives CSVEELTRSYGYTF. The chain joins TRBV29-1 to TRBJ1-2; D not resolved. The CDR3 sequence is 14 residues long. V lost 0 bases to trimming and J lost 4 bases, with 12 bases between them. Germline CDR1 is SQVTM and CDR2 is ANQGSEA.

The chain links TRBV4-2 to TRBJ2-7; 7 positions match TRBD1. Germline-derived CDR1 and CDR2 are LGHNA and YNFKEQ. This CDR3 comprises 15 residues. The J segment lost 3 bases and the V segment lost 1 base, leaving 6 bases of the junction unmatched. CDR3 sequence: CASSQGGTVNYEQYF. The CDR3 nucleotides read TGTGCCAGCAGCCAAGGTGGGACAGTAAACTACGAGCAGTACTTC.

This clone came up a few times. This chain joins TRBV6-6 and TRBJ1-2, with TRBD1 matching over 7 bases. This CDR3 spans 15 amino acids. Germline CDR1 and CDR2: MNHNY and SVGAGI (reference sequence). After removal of 0 bases from V and 4 bases from J, the junction contained 5 bases not matched to a gene. The CDR3 loop reads CASSYSMQGVYGYTF. In nucleotides, the CDR3 is TGTGCCAGCAGTTACTCGATGCAGGGGGTCTATGGCTACACCTTC.

This rearrangement joins TRBV24-1 to TRBJ2-5, with 10 bases matching TRBD1. Germline V gene sequence: CDR1 KGHDR, CDR2 SFDVKD. The CDR3 loop spans 15 amino acids. Trimming cost V 4 bases and J 2 bases; bases outside gene matches: 3. The CDR3 nucleotides are TGTGCCACCAGTGAGGGACAGGGGCGACAAGAGACCCAGTACTTC. Encoded protein: CATSEGQGRQETQYF.

The J gene is TRBJ1-1, the V gene TRBV6-1; 7 bases match TRBD1. Germline loops: CDR1 MNHNS, CDR2 SASEGT. The trim removed 2 bases at V and 4 bases at J, leaving 4 bases unmatched. The CDR3 contains 14 residues. The CDR3 loop reads CASSETGEATEAFF. In DNA, the CDR3 is TGTGCCAGCAGTGAAACAGGGGAGGCCACTGAAGCTTTCTTT.

This clone was seen just once. V gene TRBV30 combines with J gene TRBJ2-2; 13 bases line up with TRBD2. The V segment lost 5 bases and the J segment 5 bases; nucleotides outside the gene matches: 8. This CDR3 contains 16 residues. Germline values: CDR1 GTSNPN, CDR2 SVGIG (reference sequence). The CDR3 coding sequence is TGTGCCTGGGATTACGGACTAGCGGGAGTTACCGGGGAGCTGTTTTTT. Translation gives CAWDYGLAGVTGELFF.

The chain is built from TRBV6-1 and TRBJ1-1, with no clear D. The germline CDR1 and CDR2 sequences are MNHNS and SASEGT. V was shortened by 3 bases and J by 6 bases, with 8 bases between the two germline ends. The CDR3 is made up of 12 amino acids. CDR3 amino acids: CASSDSFAEAFF. For the CDR3, the DNA is TGTGCCAGCAGTGACAGTTTCGCTGAAGCTTTCTTT.

The V call is TRBV3-1 (or the pseudogene TRBV3-2), the J call TRBJ2-5; a weak D match, TRBD1 (6 bases). Germline V gene lookup returns CDR1 LGHDT and CDR2 YNNKEL (reference sequence). The V end was cut by 1 base, the J end by 5 bases, with 8 bases between. This CDR3 has 13 amino acids. This CDR3 reads CASSQAGVETQYF. The DNA of the CDR3 is TGTGCCAGCAGCCAAGCAGGGGTGGAGACCCAGTACTTC.

The chain links TRBV13 to TRBJ1-5, with a tentative D call TRBD1 (5 bases). V lost 5 bases and J lost 1, with 18 bases in between. CDR3 length equals 17 residues. Germline V lookup: CDR1 PRHDT, CDR2 FYEKMQ (reference sequence). CDR3: CASSEGKGEISNQPQHF. CDR3 in DNA: TGTGCCAGCAGCGAAGGGAAAGGGGAAATAAGCAATCAGCCCCAGCATTTT. The complete variable domain, with remaining parts taken from reference TRBV13 and TRBJ1-5, reads AAGVIQSPRHLIKEKRETATLKCYPIPRHDTVYWYQQGPGQDPQFLISFYEKMQSDKGSIPDRFSAQQFSDYHSELNMSSLELGDSALYFCASSEGKGEISNQPQHFGDGTRLSIL.

This clone has just one count. This chain links TRBV5-1 with TRBJ2-7; 9 bases align to TRBD1. CDR3 size: 13 residues. The V gene's germline CDR1 is SGHRS and CDR2 YFSETQ. Unmatched junction bases numbered 2, after V lost 4 bases and J lost 3 bases. The DNA for the CDR3 is TGCGCCAGCAGCAGGACAGGGGACTACGAGCAGTACTTC. It is translated as CASSRTGDYEQYF.

The chain's CDR3 is CASSLVGGGAESPLHF. The CDR3 DNA follows: TGTGCCAGCAGCTTAGTTGGTGGGGGCGCGGAATCACCCCTCCACTTT. The chain is built from TRBV7-9 and TRBJ1-6; possible D gene TRBD1, 6 bases. There are 16 residues in the CDR3. V lost 1 base, J lost 10 bases, and 17 bases lay in between. Germline CDR1 is SEHNR and CDR2 is FQNEAQ (reference sequence).

The V gene is TRBV7-2, the J gene TRBJ1-5; TRBD1 might be the D (6 bases). The CDR3 consists of 16 residues. Trimming pared 5 bases from V and 3 bases from J, leaving 17 bases between. Germline V gene lookup returns CDR1 SGHTA and CDR2 FQGNSA. CDR3 coding DNA: TGTGCCAGCAGCGATGGGGGCGCTAGCCCCAATCAGCCCCAGCATTTT. Its translation is CASSDGGASPNQPQHF.

The V gene is TRBV11-3, the J gene TRBJ1-2; 7 nucleotides match TRBD1. The CDR3 loop spans 15 amino acids. Trimming at V came to 2 bases and at J to 7 bases, leaving 10 bases not matched to a gene. CDR1 and CDR2 from the germline V gene are SGHNT and YENEEA. The CDR3 DNA sequence: TGTGCCAGCAGCTTATACCAGGGGGATTATGGTGGCTACACCTTC. Its translation is CASSLYQGDYGGYTF.

This chain links TRBV11-2 with TRBJ2-2; 12 positions agree with TRBD1. The J segment lost 3 bases and the V segment lost 5 bases, leaving 4 bases of the junction unmatched. The CDR3 has 16 residues. CDR1 and CDR2 from the germline V gene are SGHAT and FQNNGV. The CDR3 bases are TGTGCCAGCAGCGCAGGGACAGGGGGCCACACCGGGGAGCTGTTTTTT. This translates into CASSAGTGGHTGELFF.

The chain recombines TRBV5-4 with TRBJ2-7, with 7 bases that match TRBD1. The junction had 0 bases not matched to a gene; V was cut back by 0 bases and J by 6 bases. CDR1 and CDR2 from the germline V gene are SGHNT and YYREEE (reference sequence). The CDR3 totals 12 residues. CDR3 bases: TGTGCCAGCAGCTTGGGACAGGGCGAGCAGTACTTC. This encodes CASSLGQGEQYF.

This chain links TRBV5-5 with TRBJ1-5; D is unresolved. The CDR3 runs 15 residues. V was shortened by 0 bases and J by 2 bases, with 9 bases between the two germline ends. Germline assignment: CDR1 SGHKS and CDR2 YYEKEE (reference sequence). CDR3 sequence: CASSLARAGNQPQHF. CDR3 nucleotides: TGTGCCAGCAGCTTGGCGAGGGCAGGCAATCAGCCCCAGCATTTT. Using reference TRBV5-5 and TRBJ1-5 for the parts outside the CDR3, the full variable domain is DAGVTQSPTHLIKTRGQQVTLRCSPISGHKSVSWYQQVLGQGPQFIFQYYEKEERGRGNFPDRFSARQFPNYSSELNVNALLLGDSALYLCASSLARAGNQPQHFGDGTRLSIL.

The rearrangement joins TRBV7-2 to TRBJ2-5; D not certain. This CDR3 has 12 amino acids. Trimming removed 3 bases from V and 2 bases from J, with 4 bases in between. From germline, CDR1 is SGHTA and CDR2 FQGNSA. In nucleotides, the CDR3 is TGTGCCAGCAGCTTCCTGCAAGAGACCCAGTACTTC. Translation gives CASSFLQETQYF.

The V and J genes are TRBV2 and TRBJ1-5; possible D gene TRBD1, 6 bases. Trimming took off 2 bases at V and 6 bases at J, with 11 bases between the two ends. This CDR3 has 14 residues. Germline CDR1 SNHLY, CDR2 FYNNEI. CDR3 in DNA: TGTGCCAGCAGTGAAAAGGGGGGGGGTCAGCCCCAGCATTTT. Its translation is CASSEKGGGQPQHF.

The chain combines TRBV5-1 with TRBJ2-1, with TRBD1 matching over 10 bases. The CDR3 spans 15 residues. V shed 3 bases, J shed 2 bases, and the junction held 2 bases outside the gene matches. Per the germline V gene, CDR1 is SGHRS and CDR2 is YFSETQ. The DNA of the CDR3 is TGCGCCAGCAGCTCTGGACAGGGGGCCTACAATGAGCAGTTCTTC. Protein sequence: CASSSGQGAYNEQFF.